This T cell receptor beta chain was recorded in a study of OX40 agonist ivuxolimab in advanced cancers. Study summary: Patients assigned to dose escalation were diagnosed with hepatocellular carcinoma, melanoma, renal cell or head and neck cancer.

V shed 5 bases, J shed 4 bases, and the junction held 9 bases outside the gene matches. The CDR3 runs to 17 residues. From germline, CDR1 is MDHEN and CDR2 SYDVKM. Researchers took blood at baseline, on cycle 4 day 1, and on cycle 7 day 1. Sequencing used immunoSEQ multiplex PCR; TCRdb keeps in-frame clones, though not all of them. The data show about 84,000 clones, with approximately 89% seen just once and around 0.19% held by the top ten. Study-wide results and caveats: Relatively little clonal expansion, among the lowest observed, appeared in partial responders at 0.1-3.0 mg/kg. Circulating CD4+ and CD8+ T cells showed clonal expansion by week 6 at 0.1 to 3.0 mg/kg.

A note on this clone: What it binds is unknown.

The source is an adult with an advanced solid tumor such as melanoma, head and neck, liver or kidney cancer. The sample in question was CD4+ or CD8+ T cells sorted from blood, obtained in a trial of the OX40 agonist ivuxolimab. The rearrangement joins TRBV28 to TRBJ2-1, with 12 nucleotides matching TRBD2. The CDR3 region is CASSQASGRAVYNEQFF. The CDR3, as DNA: TGTGCCAGCAGTCAAGCTAGCGGGAGGGCCGTATACAATGAGCAGTTCTTC. The full variable domain, its missing parts supplied by reference TRBV28 and TRBJ2-1, is DVKVTQSSRYLVKRTGEKVFLECVQDMDHENMFWYRQDPGLGLRLIYFSYDVKMKEKGDIPEGYSVSREKKERFSLILESASTNQTSMYLCASSQASGRAVYNEQFFGPGTRLTVL.